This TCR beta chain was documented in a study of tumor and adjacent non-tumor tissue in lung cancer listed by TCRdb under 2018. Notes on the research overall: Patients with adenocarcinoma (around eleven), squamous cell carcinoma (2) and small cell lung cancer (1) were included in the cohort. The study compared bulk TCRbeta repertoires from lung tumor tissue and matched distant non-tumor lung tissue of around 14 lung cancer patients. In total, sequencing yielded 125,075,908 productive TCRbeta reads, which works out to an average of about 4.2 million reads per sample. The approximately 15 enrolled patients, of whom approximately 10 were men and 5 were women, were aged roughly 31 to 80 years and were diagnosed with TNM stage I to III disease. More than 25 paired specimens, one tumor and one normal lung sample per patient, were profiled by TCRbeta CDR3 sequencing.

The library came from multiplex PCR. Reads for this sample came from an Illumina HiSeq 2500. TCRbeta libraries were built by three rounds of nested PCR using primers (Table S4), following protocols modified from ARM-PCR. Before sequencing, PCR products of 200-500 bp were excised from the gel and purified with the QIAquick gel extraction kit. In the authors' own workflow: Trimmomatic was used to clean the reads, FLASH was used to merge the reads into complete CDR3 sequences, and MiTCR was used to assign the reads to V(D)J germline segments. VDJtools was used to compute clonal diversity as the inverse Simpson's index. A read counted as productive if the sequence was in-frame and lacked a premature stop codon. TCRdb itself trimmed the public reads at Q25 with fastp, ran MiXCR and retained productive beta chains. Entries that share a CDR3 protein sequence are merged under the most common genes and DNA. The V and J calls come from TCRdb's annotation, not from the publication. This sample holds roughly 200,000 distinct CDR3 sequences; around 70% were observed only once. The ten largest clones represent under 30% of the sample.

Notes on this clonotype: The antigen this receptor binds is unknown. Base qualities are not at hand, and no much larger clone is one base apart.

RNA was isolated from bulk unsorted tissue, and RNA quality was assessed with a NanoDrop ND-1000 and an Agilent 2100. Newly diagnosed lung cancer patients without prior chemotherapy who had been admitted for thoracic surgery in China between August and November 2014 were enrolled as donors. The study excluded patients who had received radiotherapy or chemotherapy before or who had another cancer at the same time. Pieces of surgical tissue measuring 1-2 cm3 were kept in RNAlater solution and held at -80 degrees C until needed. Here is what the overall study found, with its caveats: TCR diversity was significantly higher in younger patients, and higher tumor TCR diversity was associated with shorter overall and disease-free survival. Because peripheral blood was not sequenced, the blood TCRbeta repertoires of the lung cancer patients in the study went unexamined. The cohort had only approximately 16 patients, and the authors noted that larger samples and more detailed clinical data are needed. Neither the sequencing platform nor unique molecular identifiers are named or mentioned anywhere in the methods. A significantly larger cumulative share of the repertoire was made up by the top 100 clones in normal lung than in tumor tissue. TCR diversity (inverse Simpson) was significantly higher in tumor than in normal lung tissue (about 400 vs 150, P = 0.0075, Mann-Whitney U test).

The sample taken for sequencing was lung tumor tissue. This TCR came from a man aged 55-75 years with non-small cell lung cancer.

DNA sequence: TGTGCCAGCAGGACAGGGATCTCTGGGGCCAACGTCCTGACTTTC. The translation is CASRTGISGANVLTF. This chain is built from TRBV12-3 or TRBV12-4 and TRBJ2-6, with TRBD1 matching 7 junction bases. Unmatched junction bases come to 2, with V trimmed by 6 bases and J by 0 bases. The CDR3 runs 15 residues from the cysteine to the phenylalanine. Solely the CDR3 DNA is kept, with 45 bases framed from the first base.